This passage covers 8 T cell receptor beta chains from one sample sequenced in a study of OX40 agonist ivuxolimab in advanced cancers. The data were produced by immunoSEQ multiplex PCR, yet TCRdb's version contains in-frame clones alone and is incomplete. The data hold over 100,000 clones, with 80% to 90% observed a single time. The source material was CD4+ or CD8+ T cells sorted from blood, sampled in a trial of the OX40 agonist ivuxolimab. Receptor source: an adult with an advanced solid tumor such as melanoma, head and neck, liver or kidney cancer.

The CDR3 DNA sequence: TGCGCCAGCAGTGATAGAGGGACCGGGGAGCTGTTTTTT. It is translated as CASSDRGTGELFF. The genes are TRBV10-2 and TRBJ2-2, with D possibly matching TRBD2 (5 bases). The V end was cut by 3 bases, the J end by 5 bases, with 7 bases between. From germline, CDR1 is WSHSY and CDR2 SAAADI. The CDR3 length is 13 residues.

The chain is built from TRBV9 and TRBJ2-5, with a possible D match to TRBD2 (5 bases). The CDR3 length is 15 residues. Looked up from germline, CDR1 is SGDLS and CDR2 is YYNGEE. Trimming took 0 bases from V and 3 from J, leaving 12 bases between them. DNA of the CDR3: TGTGCCAGCAGCGTAGGTACGGGGTCCAAAGAGACCCAGTACTTC. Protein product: CASSVGTGSKETQYF.

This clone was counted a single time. CDR3 bases: TGTGCCAGCAGCGTAGGGATAGGGTTAGGCGAGCAGTACTTC. Protein product: CASSVGIGLGEQYF. The chain combines TRBV9 with TRBJ2-7; no reliable D call. V was cut by 0 bases and J by 6 bases, with 13 bases left in between. Per germline, CDR1 SGDLS and CDR2 YYNGEE. This CDR3 contains 14 residues.

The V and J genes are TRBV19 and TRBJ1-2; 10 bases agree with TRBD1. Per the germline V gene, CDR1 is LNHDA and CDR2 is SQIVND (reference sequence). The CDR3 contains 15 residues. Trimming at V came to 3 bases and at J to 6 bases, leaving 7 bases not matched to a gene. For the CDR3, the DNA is TGTGCCAGTAGTATTGTAATAGGACAGGGGGATGGCTACACCTTC. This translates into CASSIVIGQGDGYTF.

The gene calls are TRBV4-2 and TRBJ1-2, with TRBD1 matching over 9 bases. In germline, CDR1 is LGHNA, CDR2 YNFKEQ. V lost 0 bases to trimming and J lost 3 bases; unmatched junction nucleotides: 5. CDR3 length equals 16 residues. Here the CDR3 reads CASSQDQGQGYYGYTF. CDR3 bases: TGTGCCAGCAGCCAAGACCAGGGACAGGGTTACTATGGCTACACCTTC.

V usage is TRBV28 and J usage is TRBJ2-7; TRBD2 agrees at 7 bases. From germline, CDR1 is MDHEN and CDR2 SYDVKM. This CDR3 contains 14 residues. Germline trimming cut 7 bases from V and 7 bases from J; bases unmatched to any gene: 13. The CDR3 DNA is TGTGCCAGCAAAACTCGGTACGCAGCGGGAGAGCAGTACTTC. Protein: CASKTRYAAGEQYF.

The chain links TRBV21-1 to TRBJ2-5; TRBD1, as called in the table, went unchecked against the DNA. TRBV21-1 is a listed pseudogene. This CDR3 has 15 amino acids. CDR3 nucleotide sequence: TGTGCCAGCAGCAAAGGGGCAGGGGGGCAAGAGACCCAGTACTTC. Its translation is CASSKGAGGQETQYF.

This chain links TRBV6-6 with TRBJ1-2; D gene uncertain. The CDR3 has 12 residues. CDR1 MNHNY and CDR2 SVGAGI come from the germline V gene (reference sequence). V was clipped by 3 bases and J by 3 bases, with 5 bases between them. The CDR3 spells CASSYTDYGYTF. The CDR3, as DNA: TGTGCCAGCAGTTATACTGACTATGGCTACACCTTC.